The next 2 T cell receptor beta chains were all read from a single sample in a study of OX40 agonist ivuxolimab in advanced cancers. Sequencing was performed with immunoSEQ multiplex PCR; in TCRdb, only in-frame clones are kept and a portion is missing. The sample has under 140,000 clones; approximately 89% are singletons. The sample was CD4+ or CD8+ T cells sorted from blood, taken in a trial of the OX40 agonist ivuxolimab. The receptor set was obtained from an adult with an advanced solid tumor such as melanoma, head and neck, liver or kidney cancer.

This chain links TRBV20-1 with TRBJ1-5, with D perhaps matching TRBD1 (5 bases). The CDR3 consists of 11 residues. The V gene lost 5 bases and the J gene lost 11 bases, with 13 bases spanning the gap. Germline CDR1 reads DFQATT; CDR2 reads SNEGSKA (reference sequence). The CDR3 reads CSADSGLAQHF. The CDR3 coding sequence is TGCAGTGCTGACTCGGGACTAGCCCAGCATTTT.

The chain is built from TRBV19 and TRBJ2-3; unclear D gene. V dropped 6 bases and J dropped 5 bases, with 18 bases sitting between them. The V gene's germline CDR1 is LNHDA and CDR2 SQIVND (reference sequence). The CDR3 is made up of 15 amino acids. The chain's CDR3 is CASRSPPPRKDTQYF. CDR3 nucleotide sequence: TGTGCCAGTAGATCTCCCCCCCCGCGAAAAGATACGCAGTATTTT.